The 3 T cell receptor beta chains reported below all come from one sample, sequenced in a study of T cell responses to AZD1222 COVID-19 vaccine. Profiling relied on immunoSEQ multiplex PCR, and the TCRdb table lists in-frame clones only, not all of them. This table holds approximately 130,000 clones, roughly nine tenths found once. The specimen comprised peripheral blood, sampled 28 days after the second AZD1222 dose. The receptors were sampled from an adult who received the AZD1222 COVID-19 vaccine.

This clone was seen just once. The rearrangement uses TRBV2 and TRBJ2-1, with TRBD1 identical over 8 bases. The CDR3 is 13 residues long. Germline CDR1 reads SNHLY; CDR2 reads FYNNEI. The V segment lost 9 bases and the J segment 4 bases; nucleotides outside the gene matches: 5. CDR3 nucleotide sequence: TGTGCCAGTAGACAGGGGATATACAATGAGCAGTTCTTC. Protein: CASRQGIYNEQFF.

The chain recombines TRBV20-1 with TRBJ2-3; D may be TRBD1 or TRBD2 (6 bases each). The CDR3 extends over 15 amino acids. Germline CDR1 reads DFQATT; CDR2 reads SNEGSKA (reference sequence). Trimming shortened V by 3 bases and J by 5 bases, and 18 bases separated the two germline ends. The chain's CDR3 is CSASVEGGFGDTQYF. The DNA for the CDR3 is TGCAGTGCTAGTGTGGAGGGGGGATTCGGAGATACGCAGTATTTT.

The CDR3, as DNA: TGCGCCAGCAGCCGTACTCCGAACACTGAAGCTTTCTTT. Its protein product is CASSRTPNTEAFF. The rearrangement uses TRBV10-1 and TRBJ1-1; D is undetermined. The germline V gene encodes CDR1 WNHNN and CDR2 SYGVQD (reference sequence). This CDR3 has 13 residues. The germline V and J ends were trimmed by 6 bases and 1 base, with 9 bases remaining between them.